This T cell receptor (beta chain) was sequenced during a study of blood T cell repertoires in COVID-19. Study in general: T cells, B-cell-depleted T cells, or PBMCs supplied cDNA or gDNA.

Only in-frame clones appear in the TCRdb table, and some are missing; sequencing was by immunoSEQ multiplex PCR. Of 140,000 to 150,000 clones in the sample, approximately 88% were seen once. The CDR3 totals 13 residues. Trimming took off 1 base at V and 11 bases at J, with 12 bases between the two ends. Germline CDR1 LGHDT, CDR2 YNNKEL (reference sequence). This chain uses TRBV3-1 (or the pseudogene TRBV3-2) with TRBJ2-4, with D maybe TRBD2 (5 bases). Source material: peripheral blood. The sequence derives from a woman in her 50s with acute or convalescent COVID-19. CDR3 in amino acids: CASSQGASGVQYF. The CDR3 nucleotides read TGTGCCAGCAGCCAAGGGGCCAGCGGAGTTCAGTACTTC.